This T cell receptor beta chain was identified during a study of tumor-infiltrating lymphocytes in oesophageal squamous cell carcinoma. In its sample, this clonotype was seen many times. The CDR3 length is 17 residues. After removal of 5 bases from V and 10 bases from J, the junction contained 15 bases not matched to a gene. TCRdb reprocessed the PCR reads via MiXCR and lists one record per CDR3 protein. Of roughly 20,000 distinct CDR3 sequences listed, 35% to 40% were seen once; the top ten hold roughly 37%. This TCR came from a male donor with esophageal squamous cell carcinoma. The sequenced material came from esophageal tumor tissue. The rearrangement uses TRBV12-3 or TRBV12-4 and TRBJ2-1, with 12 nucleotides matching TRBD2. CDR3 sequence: CASSPSLAGGPLGEQFF. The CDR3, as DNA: TGTGCCAGCAGTCCTTCACTAGCGGGAGGCCCCTTAGGAGAGCAGTTCTTC.